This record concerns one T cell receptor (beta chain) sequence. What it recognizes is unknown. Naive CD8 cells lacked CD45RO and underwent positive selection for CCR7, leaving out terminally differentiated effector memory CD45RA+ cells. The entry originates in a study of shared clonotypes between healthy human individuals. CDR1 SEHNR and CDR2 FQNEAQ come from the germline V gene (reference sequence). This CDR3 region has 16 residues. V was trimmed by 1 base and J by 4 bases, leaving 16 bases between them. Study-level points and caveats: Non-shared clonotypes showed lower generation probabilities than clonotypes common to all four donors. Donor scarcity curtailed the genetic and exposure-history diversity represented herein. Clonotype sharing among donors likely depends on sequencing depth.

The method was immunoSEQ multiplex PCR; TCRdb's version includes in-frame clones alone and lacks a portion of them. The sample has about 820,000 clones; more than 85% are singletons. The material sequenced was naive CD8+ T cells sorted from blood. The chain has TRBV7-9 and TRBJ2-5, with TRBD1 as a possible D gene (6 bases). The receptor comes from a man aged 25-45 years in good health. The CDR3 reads CASSLVVGAGAETQYF. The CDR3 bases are TGTGCCAGCAGCTTAGTCGTTGGGGCAGGGGCAGAGACCCAGTACTTC.